Each of the 3 T cell receptor beta chains below was sequenced from the same sample in a study of shared clonotypes between healthy human individuals. Here immunoSEQ multiplex PCR was the method, and the copy in TCRdb shows in-frame clones only, minus some. This sample has roughly 2.2 million clones; 92% occur once, and the top ten carry about 0.41%. Sequencing was carried out using naive CD4+ T cells from PBMCs. The subset is: CD45RA+ positively selected. The receptors derive from a man in his late teens or twenties in good health. Some clones in this sample may be carry-over from other donors' samples.

The chain couples TRBV11-3 to TRBJ2-5; D unclear. Trimming shortened V by 5 bases and J by 1 base, and 17 bases separated the two germline ends. Per germline, CDR1 SGHNT and CDR2 YENEEA. The CDR3 consists of 16 residues. In nucleotides, the CDR3 is TGTGCCAGCAGCCCGCCCAGGCAGTGGTTCCAAGAGACCCAGTACTTC. The encoded protein is CASSPPRQWFQETQYF.

V is TRBV4-1 and J is TRBJ2-1; maybe TRBD2 (6 bases). The length of the CDR3 is 18 residues. Germline V lookup: CDR1 MGHRA, CDR2 YSYEKL. V lost 2 bases and J lost 6, with 23 bases in between. In nucleotides, the CDR3 is TGCGCCAGCAGCCAATACGGGGGAGTGGTCTCATACAGCAATGAGCAGTTCTTC. Amino acids: CASSQYGGVVSYSNEQFF.

The chain uses TRBV5-4 and TRBJ2-3; weak D call: TRBD2 (7 bases). Trimming shortened V by 5 bases and J by 2 bases, and 12 bases separated the two germline ends. CDR1 is SGHNT, CDR2 YYREEE, per germline (reference sequence). This CDR3 is 14 amino acids long. The CDR3 sequence is CASRRAGATDTQYF. CDR3 coding DNA: TGTGCCAGCAGGCGGGCGGGGGCCACAGATACGCAGTATTTT.